This T cell receptor beta chain emerged from a study of blood T cells in healthy people across ages. The CDR3 consists of 13 residues. Trimming left V 2 bases short and J 3 bases short, with 7 bases between. Germline assignment: CDR1 KGHSH and CDR2 LQKENI. The second PCR ran roughly 7 to 12 cycles with a sample-barcoded 5' primer and J-beta primers. TCRdb reanalysed the 5' RACE reads using MiXCR and keeps one entry per CDR3 protein. Of about 640,000 distinct CDR3 sequences detected, roughly three fifths appear once; the ten largest clones hold approximately 37%. This clonotype showed up just a few times.

The sequence derives from a man in his 60s in good health. Source material: blood. The chain has TRBV18 and TRBJ2-5; D not resolved. The CDR3 loop is CASSPSAKETQYF. CDR3 in DNA: TGTGCCAGCTCACCATCGGCTAAAGAGACCCAGTACTTC.